The 20 T cell receptor beta chains below all came from one sample that was sequenced in a study of Ad26.COV2.S vaccination and SARS-CoV-2 variants. Treatment indicated: 15 to 20 received Ad26.COV2.S at low or high dose, single or two shots; about 5 received placebo; per-sample allocation not given. Day 63 following the first vaccine or placebo injection was when the samples were taken. Method: immunoSEQ multiplex PCR; TCRdb's copy keeps in-frame clones and lacks some. The sample carries about 400,000 clones, 70% to 90% recorded once. The sample in question was peripheral blood, obtained in a trial of Ad26.COV2.S vaccine versus placebo. The source of these receptors is a person between 18 and 65 years old who received the Ad26.COV2.S COVID-19 vaccine or a placebo.

The rearrangement joins TRBV30 to TRBJ1-4, with 8 bases aligning to TRBD1. The CDR3 has 14 amino acids. V shed 3 bases, J shed 8 bases, and the junction held 8 bases outside the gene matches. The germline CDR1 and CDR2 sequences are GTSNPN and SVGIG (reference sequence). CDR3: CAWSAGQESEKLFF. The CDR3 DNA reads TGTGCCTGGAGCGCGGGACAGGAATCCGAAAAACTGTTTTTT.

The chain uses TRBV21-1 and TRBJ2-2; no check of the table's D call, TRBD2, against the DNA was made. TRBV21-1 is noted as a pseudogene. The CDR3 loop spans 19 amino acids. The CDR3 loop is CASSKAPTSGGSNTGELFF. The CDR3 DNA follows: TGTGCCAGCAGCAAAGCGCCCACTAGCGGGGGGTCGAACACCGGGGAGCTGTTTTTT.

J is TRBJ2-2 and V is TRBV5-4; no clear D gene. CDR1 is SGHNT, CDR2 YYREEE, per germline (reference sequence). Trimming shortened V by 4 bases and J by 4 bases, and 11 bases separated the two germline ends. The CDR3 length is 14 residues. CDR3 nucleotide sequence: TGTGCCAGCAGCCCTGGACCGGGCACCGGGGAGCTGTTTTTT. Amino acids: CASSPGPGTGELFF.

J is TRBJ1-1 and V is TRBV9; D is perhaps TRBD1 (6 bases). V lost 0 bases to trimming and J lost 3 bases, with 12 bases between them. The germline V gene encodes CDR1 SGDLS and CDR2 YYNGEE. The CDR3 is 15 residues long. Written as DNA, the CDR3 is TGTGCCAGCAGCGTAGCTAGTCCAGGGGACACTGAAGCTTTCTTT. Amino acids: CASSVASPGDTEAFF.

The V and J genes are TRBV15 and TRBJ1-2; 10 bases are shared with TRBD1. Germline lookup yields CDR1 LNHNV and CDR2 YYDKDF (reference sequence). The CDR3 is 14 residues long. Trimming cost V 7 bases and J 8 bases; bases outside gene matches: 10. The chain's CDR3 is CATNNRGDRGGYTF. The DNA of the CDR3 is TGTGCCACCAACAATAGGGGGGACAGGGGAGGCTACACCTTC. The variable domain in full, completed from reference TRBV15 and TRBJ1-2, reads DAMVIQNPRYQVTQFGKPVTLSCSQTLNHNVMYWYQQKSSQAPKLLFHYYDKDFNNEADTPDNFQSRRPNTSFCFLDIRSPGLGDTAMYLCATNNRGDRGGYTFGSGTRLTVV.

The chain is built from TRBV14 and TRBJ2-2; the match to TRBD1 covers 8 bases. The CDR3 extends over 15 amino acids. Losses at the gene ends were 3 bases for V and 5 bases for J; bases not matched to a gene: 5. The germline CDR1 and CDR2 sequences are SGHDN and FVKESK. CDR3: CASSQRTGRTGELFF. The CDR3 region has the DNA TGTGCCAGCAGCCAGAGGACAGGGAGAACCGGGGAGCTGTTTTTT.

The chain recombines TRBV2 with TRBJ1-1; D is possibly TRBD1 (5 bases). CDR1 and CDR2 (germline): SNHLY, FYNNEI. This CDR3 has 14 amino acids. Trimming shortened V by 5 bases and J by 5 bases, and 15 bases separated the two germline ends. The CDR3 loop reads CASSPEVGGTEAFF. The CDR3 DNA follows: TGTGCCAGCAGTCCCGAGGTTGGGGGAACTGAAGCTTTCTTT.

This chain uses TRBV19 with TRBJ2-3, with 8 bases lining up with TRBD2. Per the germline V gene, CDR1 is LNHDA and CDR2 is SQIVND (reference sequence). The CDR3 covers 13 residues. Unmatched junction bases numbered 5, after V lost 10 bases and J lost 2 bases. CDR3 bases: TGTGCCACCTCGGGGGGGCTCACAGATACGCAGTATTTT. As protein: CATSGGLTDTQYF.

The rearrangement links TRBV2 to TRBJ2-7, with 8 bases fitting TRBD2. CDR3 length equals 16 residues. Germline assignment: CDR1 SNHLY and CDR2 FYNNEI. V was pared by 8 bases and J by 1 base, with 13 bases of the junction left unmatched. The CDR3 sequence is CASLPREGRLSYEQYF. Here the CDR3 DNA reads TGTGCCAGCCTCCCTCGGGAGGGACGCCTATCCTACGAGCAGTACTTC.

This clone was observed once. The chain combines TRBV9 with TRBJ2-2; the match to TRBD2 covers 9 bases. With 0 bases clipped from V and 0 bases from J, the junction kept 6 bases outside the gene matches. The CDR3 runs to 18 residues. Looked up from germline, CDR1 is SGDLS and CDR2 is YYNGEE. For the CDR3, the DNA is TGTGCCAGCAGCGTAGGGGCTAGCGGGGACTCGAACACCGGGGAGCTGTTTTTT. Translation gives CASSVGASGDSNTGELFF.

The chain links TRBV28 to TRBJ1-5; D not certain. The V and J ends lost 5 bases and 0 bases respectively, with 11 bases between them. The CDR3 totals 15 residues. Germline lookup yields CDR1 MDHEN and CDR2 SYDVKM. The CDR3 nucleotides are TGTGCCAGCAGTCTATTGTTCTATAGCAATCAGCCCCAGCATTTT. It translates to CASSLLFYSNQPQHF.

V is TRBV5-4 and J is TRBJ2-2, with TRBD1 as a possible D gene (7 bases). This CDR3 has 14 residues. The ends were cut back, 3 bases at V and 3 bases at J, with 9 bases in the middle. Germline CDR1 and CDR2: SGHNT and YYREEE (reference sequence). The CDR3 DNA reads as TGTGCCAGCAGCTCCAGGGGGGACACCGGGGAGCTGTTTTTT. Amino acids: CASSSRGDTGELFF.

The chain links TRBV7-9 to TRBJ1-1; D unresolved. Trimming removed 1 base at V and 9 bases at J, with 9 bases between. This CDR3 has 12 residues. From germline, CDR1 is SEHNR and CDR2 FQNEAQ (reference sequence). This CDR3 is CASSLDGQKAFF. The CDR3 DNA reads as TGTGCCAGCAGCTTAGATGGCCAGAAAGCTTTCTTT.

The J gene is TRBJ2-3, the V gene TRBV30; 12 nucleotides align to TRBD2. The J segment lost 6 bases and the V segment lost 3 bases, leaving 4 bases of the junction unmatched. The germline V gene encodes CDR1 GTSNPN and CDR2 SVGIG (reference sequence). The CDR3 extends over 14 amino acids. The CDR3, as DNA: TGTGCCTGGAGCGCTAGCGGGGGGGGTGATACGCAGTATTTT. This encodes CAWSASGGGDTQYF. Based on the CDR3 plus reference TRBV30 and TRBJ2-3, the full variable domain is SQTIHQWPATLVQPVGSPLSLECTVEGTSNPNLYWYRQAAGRGLQLLFYSVGIGQISSEVPQNLSASRPQDRQFILSSKKLLLSDSGFYLCAWSASGGGDTQYFGPGTRLTVL.

The chain recombines TRBV10-2 with TRBJ1-2; 10 nucleotides line up with TRBD1. The ends lost 2 bases at V and 4 bases at J; junction bases unmatched: 10. The CDR3 is 17 residues long. Germline-derived CDR1 and CDR2 are WSHSY and SAAADI. The CDR3 region is CASSERIRDRGLYGYTF. CDR3 sequence (DNA): TGCGCCAGCAGTGAGAGGATTCGGGACAGGGGCCTCTATGGCTACACCTTC.

The chain carries TRBV27 and TRBJ2-2, with 7 bases that match TRBD2. The J segment lost 6 bases and the V segment lost 3 bases, leaving 7 bases of the junction unmatched. CDR1 is MNHEY and CDR2 is SMNVEV in the germline V gene (reference sequence). CDR3 size: 15 residues. The CDR3 here is CASSFPGGVAGELFF. The CDR3 nucleotides read TGTGCCAGCAGTTTCCCGGGAGGAGTGGCCGGGGAGCTGTTTTTT.

V is TRBV30 and J is TRBJ2-7, with 7 bases lining up with TRBD1. This CDR3 is built from 15 residues. V dropped 3 bases and J dropped 1; count of bases not matched to a gene: 9. The germline V gene has CDR1 GTSNPN and CDR2 SVGIG (reference sequence). In DNA, the CDR3 is TGTGCCTGGAGGGGAATCCGGGACAGATCCTACGAGCAGTACTTC. The encoded protein is CAWRGIRDRSYEQYF.

The V call is TRBV6-6, the J call TRBJ1-2; D is uncertain. V dropped 6 bases and J dropped 4 bases, with 15 bases sitting between them. Germline CDR1 reads MNHNY; CDR2 reads SVGAGI (reference sequence). The CDR3 is made up of 14 amino acids. CDR3 protein: CASSWAQRVYGYTF. The CDR3 nucleotides read TGTGCCAGCAGCTGGGCCCAACGGGTCTATGGCTACACCTTC.

The chain joins TRBV11-3 to TRBJ2-2; TRBD1 matches at 7 bases. This CDR3 is 15 amino acids long. Germline loops: CDR1 SGHNT, CDR2 YENEEA. V shed 5 bases, J shed 1 base, and the junction held 4 bases outside the gene matches. The chain's CDR3 is CASSPWTGNTGELFF. Here the CDR3 DNA reads TGTGCCAGCAGCCCCTGGACAGGGAACACCGGGGAGCTGTTTTTT.

The chain recombines TRBV5-4 with TRBJ1-2, with unresolved D. This CDR3 spans 14 amino acids. Deletions cut 4 bases from V and 0 bases from J, with 10 bases between. Germline V gene sequence: CDR1 SGHNT, CDR2 YYREEE (reference sequence). In nucleotides, the CDR3 is TGTGCCAGCAGCACGGGCGAAGCTAACTATGGCTACACCTTC. Protein: CASSTGEANYGYTF.